This T cell receptor (beta chain) appears in the sequencing data of a study of T cells in Graves' hyperthyroidism and ophthalmopathy. The CDR3 regions of TCR beta were amplified from RNA transcripts. The primer set for the first-round RT-PCR of the TCR CDR3 was HTBI. TCRdb processed the multiplex PCR reads anew with MiXCR; each CDR3 protein has one entry. The sample records roughly 840,000 distinct CDR3 sequences, 38% being singletons. The source of the PBMCs was roughly 10 ml of fresh peripheral blood. The CDR3 extends over 18 amino acids. V trimming: 6 bases; J trimming: 3 bases; junction bases outside the gene matches: 15. The germline V gene has CDR1 SNHLY and CDR2 FYNNEI.

The chain couples TRBV2 to TRBJ2-2, with 8 bases that match TRBD2. The TCR originated in a man aged 18-30 years with Graves' hyperthyroidism. The source material was blood. The CDR3, as DNA: TGTGCCAGCAGGAAGGGGTTGCGGGAGGATTGGGACACCGGGGAGCTGTTTTTT. It codes for CASRKGLREDWDTGELFF.